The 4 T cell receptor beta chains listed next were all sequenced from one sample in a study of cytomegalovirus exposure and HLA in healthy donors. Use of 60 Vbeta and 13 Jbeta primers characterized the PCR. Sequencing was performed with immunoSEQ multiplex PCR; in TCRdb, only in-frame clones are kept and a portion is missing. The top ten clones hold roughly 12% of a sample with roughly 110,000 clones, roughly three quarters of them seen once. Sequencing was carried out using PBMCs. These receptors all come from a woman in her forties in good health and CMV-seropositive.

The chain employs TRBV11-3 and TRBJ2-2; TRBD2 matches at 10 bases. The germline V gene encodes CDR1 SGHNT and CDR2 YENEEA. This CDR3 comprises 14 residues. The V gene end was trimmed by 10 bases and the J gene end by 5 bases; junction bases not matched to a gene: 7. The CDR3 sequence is CAIPGLAWTGELFF. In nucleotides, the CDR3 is TGTGCCATCCCGGGACTAGCGTGGACCGGGGAGCTGTTTTTT. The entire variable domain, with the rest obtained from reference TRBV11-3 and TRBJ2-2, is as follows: EAGVVQSPRYKIIEKKQPVAFWCNPISGHNTLYWYLQNLGQGPELLIRYENEEAVDDSQLPKDRFSAERLKGVDSTLKIQPAELGDSAVYLCAIPGLAWTGELFFGEGSRLTVL.

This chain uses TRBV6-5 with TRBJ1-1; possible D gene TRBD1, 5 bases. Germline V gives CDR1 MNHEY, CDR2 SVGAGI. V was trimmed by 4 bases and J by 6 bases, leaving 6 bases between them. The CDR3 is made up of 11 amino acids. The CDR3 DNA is TGTGCCAGCAGTTGGGGCCCTGAAGCTTTCTTT. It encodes CASSWGPEAFF.

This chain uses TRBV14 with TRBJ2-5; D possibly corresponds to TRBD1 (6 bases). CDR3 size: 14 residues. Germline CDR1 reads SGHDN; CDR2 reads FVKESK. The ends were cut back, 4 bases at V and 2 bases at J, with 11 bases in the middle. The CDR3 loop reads CASSLRTAQETQYF. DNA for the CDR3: TGTGCCAGCAGCCTCCGGACAGCGCAAGAGACCCAGTACTTC.

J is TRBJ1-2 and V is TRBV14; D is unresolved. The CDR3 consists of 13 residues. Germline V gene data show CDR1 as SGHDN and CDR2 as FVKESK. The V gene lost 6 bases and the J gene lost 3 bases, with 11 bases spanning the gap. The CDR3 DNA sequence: TGTGCCAGCAGTCGCTTAGCCTACTATGGCTACACCTTC. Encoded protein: CASSRLAYYGYTF.